This T cell receptor (beta chain) derives from a study of blood T cell repertoires in COVID-19. Across the whole study: From T cells, B-cell-depleted T cells, or PBMCs came the material, which was cDNA or gDNA.

Authors' processing steps: The authors estimated nucleated cell counts from reference gene primer amplification. The assay was immunoSEQ multiplex PCR, and TCRdb's table has in-frame clones only and misses some. That table furnishes V, J and clone size, whereas the DNA furnished D and trimming. The data contain 140,000 to 150,000 clones, about 88% of them seen just once; the ten biggest clones take up over 2.5%. Sample: peripheral blood. The TCR sequence derives from a human donor with acute or convalescent COVID-19. The donor label of this sample is uncertain.

The DNA for the CDR3 is TGTGCCACCCTATCTCGGACAGGCAGCACCGGGGAGCTGTTTTTT. Translating it yields CATLSRTGSTGELFF. The genes are TRBV6-5 and TRBJ2-2, with TRBD1 matching over 7 bases. The germline V gene has CDR1 MNHEY and CDR2 SVGAGI. CDR3 length equals 15 residues. With V trimmed by 10 bases and J by 4 bases, 12 bases remained unmatched.